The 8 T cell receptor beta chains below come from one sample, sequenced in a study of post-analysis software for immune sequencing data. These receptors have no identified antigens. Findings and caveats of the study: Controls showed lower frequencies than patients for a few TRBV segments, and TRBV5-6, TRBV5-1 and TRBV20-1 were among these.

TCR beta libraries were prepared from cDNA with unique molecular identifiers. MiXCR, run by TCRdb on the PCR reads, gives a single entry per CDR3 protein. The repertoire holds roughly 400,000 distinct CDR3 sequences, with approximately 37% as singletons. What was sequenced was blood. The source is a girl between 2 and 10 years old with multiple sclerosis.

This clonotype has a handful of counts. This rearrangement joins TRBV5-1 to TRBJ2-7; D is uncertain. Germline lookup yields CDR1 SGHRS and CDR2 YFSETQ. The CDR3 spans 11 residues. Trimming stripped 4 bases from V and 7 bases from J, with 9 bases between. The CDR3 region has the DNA TGCGCCAGCAGCCAAGATACAGAGCAGTACTTC. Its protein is CASSQDTEQYF.

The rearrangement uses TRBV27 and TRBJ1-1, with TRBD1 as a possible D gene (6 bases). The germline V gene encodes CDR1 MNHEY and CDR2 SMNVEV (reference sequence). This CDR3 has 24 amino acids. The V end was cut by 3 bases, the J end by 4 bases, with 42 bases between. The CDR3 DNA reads TGTGCCAGCAGTTTCCCCGGGGGCAGAGTTATAGTAAGAGGGGTAGAAAGAGGCGGCACTGAAGCTTTCTTT. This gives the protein CASSFPGGRVIVRGVERGGTEAFF.

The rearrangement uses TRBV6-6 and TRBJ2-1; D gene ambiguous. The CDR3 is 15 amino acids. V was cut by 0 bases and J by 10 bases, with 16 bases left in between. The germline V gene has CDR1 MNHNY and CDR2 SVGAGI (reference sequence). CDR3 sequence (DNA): TGTGCCAGCAGTTACTCTTTCGGGCCTTCCTACGAGCAGTTCTTC. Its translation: CASSYSFGPSYEQFF.

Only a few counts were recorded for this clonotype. This chain's CDR3 is CSLAGTGGRETQYF. The CDR3 DNA follows: TGCAGCCTCGCCGGGACAGGGGGCCGAGAGACCCAGTACTTC. This rearrangement joins TRBV29-1 to TRBJ2-5; 12 bases align to TRBD1. V was clipped by 8 bases and J by 4 bases; unmatched bases: 8. Germline CDR1 SQVTM, CDR2 ANQGSEA. CDR3 size: 14 residues.

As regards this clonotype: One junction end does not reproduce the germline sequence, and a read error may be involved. Here the CDR3 DNA reads TGTGCCGGCAGTTCAGCGGGCGGGACAGAGTACCACGAGCAGTACTTC. Translating it yields CAGSSAGGTEYHEQYF. The rearrangement links TRBV27 to TRBJ2-5; weak D call: TRBD1 (7 bases). The J call is in doubt because the DNA end fits TRBJ2-7 better. This CDR3 region has 16 residues. CDR1 MNHEY and CDR2 SMNVEV come from the germline V gene (reference sequence).

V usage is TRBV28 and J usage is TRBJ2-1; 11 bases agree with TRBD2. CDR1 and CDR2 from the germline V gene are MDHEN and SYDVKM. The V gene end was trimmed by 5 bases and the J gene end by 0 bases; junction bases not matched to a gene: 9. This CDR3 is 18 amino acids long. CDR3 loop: CASSLLAGGGSSYNEQFF. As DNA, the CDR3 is TGTGCCAGCAGTCTCCTAGCGGGGGGTGGGAGCTCCTACAATGAGCAGTTCTTC.

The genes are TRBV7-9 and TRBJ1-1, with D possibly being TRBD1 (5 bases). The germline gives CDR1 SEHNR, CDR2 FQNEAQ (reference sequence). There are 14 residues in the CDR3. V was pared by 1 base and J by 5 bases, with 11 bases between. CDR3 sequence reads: CASSLVTGGTEAFF. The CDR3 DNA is TGTGCCAGCAGCTTAGTGACGGGGGGGACTGAAGCTTTCTTT.

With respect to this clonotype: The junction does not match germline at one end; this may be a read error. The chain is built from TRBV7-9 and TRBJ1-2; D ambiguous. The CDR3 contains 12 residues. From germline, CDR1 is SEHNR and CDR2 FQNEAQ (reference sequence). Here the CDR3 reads CSSTLKGYGYTF. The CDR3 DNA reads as TGTTCCAGCACCTTAAAGGGCTATGGCTACACCTTC.